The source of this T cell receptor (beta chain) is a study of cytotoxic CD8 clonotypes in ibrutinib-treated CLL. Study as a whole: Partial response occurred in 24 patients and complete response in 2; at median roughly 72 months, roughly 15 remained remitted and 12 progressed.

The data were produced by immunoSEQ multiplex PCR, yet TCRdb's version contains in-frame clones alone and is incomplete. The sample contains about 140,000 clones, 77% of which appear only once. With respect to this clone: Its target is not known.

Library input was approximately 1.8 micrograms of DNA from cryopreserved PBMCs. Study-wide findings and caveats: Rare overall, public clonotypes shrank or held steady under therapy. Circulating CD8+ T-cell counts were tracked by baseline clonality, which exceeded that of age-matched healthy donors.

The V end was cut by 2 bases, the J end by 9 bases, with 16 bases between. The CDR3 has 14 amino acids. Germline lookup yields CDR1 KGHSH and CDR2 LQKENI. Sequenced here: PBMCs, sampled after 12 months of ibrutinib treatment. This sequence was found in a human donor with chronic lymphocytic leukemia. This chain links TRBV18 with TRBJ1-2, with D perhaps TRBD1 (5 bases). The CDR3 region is CASSPGTGANSYTF. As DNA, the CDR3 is TGTGCCAGCTCACCAGGGACCGGAGCTAACAGCTACACCTTC.